These T cell receptor beta chains were read from a single sample in a study of cytomegalovirus exposure and HLA in healthy donors. TCRdb keeps only in-frame clones here, not all; method: immunoSEQ multiplex PCR. The data hold 210,000 or so clones, with roughly 76% observed a single time. The specimen was PBMCs. The receptors derive from a woman aged 30 to 39 in good health and CMV-seropositive. CDR3s include the opening cysteine and the closing phenylalanine or tryptophan. The order of the fields is V gene, CDR3 length, J gene, D gene, clone size, CDR3 protein, CDR3 DNA. D genes are given only for firm matches. Size is omitted from some rows. Given values are once, few, many or a class for expanded clones.

TRBV5-4	14	TRBJ2-5	NA	NA	CASSLGRLEETQYF	TGTGCCAGCAGCTTGGGACGACTAGAAGAGACCCAGTACTTC
TRBV27	16	TRBJ2-7	TRBD2	NA	CASSSNRLASSYEQYF	TGTGCCAGCAGTTCTAATAGACTAGCGTCTTCCTACGAGCAGTACTTC
TRBV27	14	TRBJ2-1	TRBD2	NA	CASSSLAGGPEQFF	TGTGCCAGCAGTTCTCTAGCGGGGGGGCCGGAGCAGTTCTTC
TRBV9	16	TRBJ2-7	NA	NA	CASSVGVSADYYEQYF	TGTGCCAGCAGCGTAGGGGTTAGCGCCGATTACTACGAGCAGTACTTC
TRBV19	14	TRBJ1-1	TRBD1	NA	CASSLRTGNTEAFF	TGTGCCAGTAGTCTCCGGACAGGAAACACTGAAGCTTTCTTT
TRBV6-4	13	TRBJ2-1	NA	few	CASSENSYNEQFF	TGTGCCAGCAGTGAAAACAGTTACAATGAGCAGTTCTTC
TRBV14	14	TRBJ2-5	NA	once	CASSQRQVQETQYF	TGTGCCAGCAGCCAAAGACAGGTCCAAGAGACCCAGTACTTC
TRBV7-9	16	TRBJ2-7	TRBD2	few	CASSQEMGRATYEQYF	TGTGCCAGCAGCCAAGAGATGGGGAGGGCCACCTACGAGCAGTACTTC
TRBV5-4	15	TRBJ2-7	TRBD2	NA	CASSRGPGLDIEQYF	TGTGCCAGCAGCCGCGGACCGGGACTAGATATCGAGCAGTACTTC
TRBV10-2	15	TRBJ2-1	TRBD2	once	CASSESSGGIYEQFF	TGCGCCAGCAGTGAGTCTAGCGGGGGGATTTATGAGCAGTTCTTC
TRBV6-6	15	TRBJ2-7	TRBD1	NA	CASSGQGPLTYEQYF	TGTGCCAGCAGCGGACAGGGGCCCTTAACCTACGAGCAGTACTTC
TRBV10-2	16	TRBJ1-1	TRBD1	few	CASSPRGRNMNTEAFF	TGCGCCAGCAGTCCCAGGGGGCGCAATATGAACACTGAAGCTTTCTTT
TRBV15	13	TRBJ2-1	NA	NA	CATSRVLENEQFF	TGTGCCACCAGCAGAGTTTTGGAGAATGAGCAGTTCTTC
TRBV7-2	15	TRBJ2-7	TRBD1	NA	CASSPPRDSDYEQYF	TGTGCCAGCAGCCCACCTCGGGACAGTGACTACGAGCAGTACTTC
TRBV4-1	12	TRBJ1-2	NA	few	CASSQDGDGYTF	TGCGCCAGCAGCCAAGATGGAGATGGCTACACCTTC
TRBV4-1	16	TRBJ2-4	NA	NA	CASSQDRHPLGNIQYF	TGCGCCAGCAGCCAAGATCGACACCCCCTGGGAAACATTCAGTACTTC
TRBV11-3	13	TRBJ2-1	TRBD1	NA	CACSSTGVGEQFF	TGTGCCTGCAGCAGTACAGGGGTGGGTGAGCAGTTCTTC
TRBV15	11	TRBJ1-1	NA	NA	CATSGHREAFF	TGTGCCACCAGCGGCCATCGTGAAGCTTTCTTT
TRBV9	15	TRBJ2-3	TRBD1	NA	CASSIRDRGLDTQYF	TGTGCCAGCAGCATCCGGGACAGGGGTTTGGATACGCAGTATTTT
TRBV9	15	TRBJ2-2	NA	NA	CASSVDPGSTGELFF	TGTGCCAGCAGCGTAGATCCGGGGTCAACCGGGGAGCTGTTTTTT
TRBV4-1	15	TRBJ2-5	NA	NA	CASSQGPQVEKTQYF	TGCGCCAGCAGCCAAGGGCCACAGGTGGAGAAGACCCAGTACTTC
TRBV5-4	14	TRBJ2-5	NA	NA	CASSLGSRGETQYF	TGTGCCAGCAGCTTGGGCAGTCGAGGGGAGACCCAGTACTTC